The 31 T cell receptor beta chains below come from one sample, sequenced in a study of metastatic and nonmetastatic thyroid tumors. Thyroid surgery took place with no prior treatment in any patient. With MiXCR, TCRdb called clones anew from the PCR reads. Seen here are about 11,000 clones, just under 30% observed once, and the top ten hold 15% to 20%. Sequencing used tumor tissue. The receptors shown here come from a female donor with papillary thyroid cancer or a benign thyroid nodule (not recorded which). Some clones in this sample may be carry-over from other donors' samples.

This clone has ten or more counts. The CDR3 DNA is TGTGCCAGCAGCTCTCAATGGGGGGATGAGCAGTTCTTC. Translation gives CASSSQWGDEQFF. The V gene is TRBV7-2, the J gene TRBJ2-1; possible D gene TRBD2, 6 bases. V lost 4 bases and J 8 bases, leaving 12 bases between the germline ends. CDR1 is SGHTA, CDR2 FQGNSA, per germline. This CDR3 is built from 13 residues.

Relative to its sample, this clone is medium-sized (0.01 to 0.1%). The chain couples TRBV28 to TRBJ2-7; D gene unclear. The CDR3 covers 13 residues. Trimming cost V 1 base and J 4 bases, with 8 bases left between them. Germline V lookup: CDR1 MDHEN, CDR2 SYDVKM. CDR3 sequence (DNA): TGTGCCAGCAGTTTATACGAACGGTACGAGCAGTACTTC. Translating it yields CASSLYERYEQYF.

This clone is deemed medium-sized. The chain employs TRBV5-8 and TRBJ2-7, with 8 nucleotides matching TRBD1. With 4 bases clipped from V and 1 base from J, the junction kept 10 bases outside the gene matches. The germline V gene has CDR1 SGHTS and CDR2 YDEGEE. CDR3 size: 16 residues. For the CDR3, the DNA is TGTGCCAGCAGCGTTGACAGGGGAATTACGTCCTACGAGCAGTACTTC. This gives the protein CASSVDRGITSYEQYF.

The chain uses TRBV28 and TRBJ1-1, with D possibly matching TRBD1 (6 bases). This CDR3 is 17 amino acids long. Germline loops: CDR1 MDHEN, CDR2 SYDVKM. The V gene lost 4 bases and the J gene lost 7 bases, with 25 bases spanning the gap. The CDR3 DNA reads as TGTGCCAGCAGTTCTCCTGCTACAGGGTTGGTTCCCCTTGAAGCTTTCTTT. It specifies CASSSPATGLVPLEAFF.

This clone was seen repeatedly, ten times or more. V usage is TRBV6-2 or TRBV6-3 and J usage is TRBJ2-1; TRBD2 might be the D (6 bases). This CDR3 is 13 amino acids long. Germline CDR1 MNHEY, CDR2 SVGEGT. The ends were cut back, 9 bases at V and 2 bases at J, with 11 bases in the middle. The CDR3 DNA sequence: TGTGCCAGTAACCTAGCGCCCTACAATGAGCAGTTCTTC. Translating it yields CASNLAPYNEQFF.

The chain combines TRBV20-1 with TRBJ2-3, with 7 positions matching TRBD1. The CDR3 has 13 residues. CDR1 is DFQATT, CDR2 SNEGSKA, per germline (reference sequence). V lost 5 bases and J lost 5; bases outside the gene matches: 7. The CDR3 DNA reads as TGCAGTGCTGTCCAACAGGGGCAAGATACGCAGTATTTT. Its protein is CSAVQQGQDTQYF.

This clone was detected a few times. This chain joins TRBV4-1 and TRBJ2-1; no firm D call. Germline V gives CDR1 MGHRA, CDR2 YSYEKL. V gave up 1 base and J gave up 0 bases, with 4 bases separating them. This CDR3 contains 14 residues. The CDR3 is CASSQAISYNEQFF. CDR3 bases: TGCGCCAGCAGCCAAGCAATCTCCTACAATGAGCAGTTCTTC.

Sample share makes this clone medium-sized. This chain uses TRBV6-1 with TRBJ2-3, with a weak D call TRBD2 (6 bases). The germline CDR1 and CDR2 sequences are MNHNS and SASEGT. Trimming took 7 bases from V and 2 from J, leaving 16 bases between them. The CDR3 totals 15 residues. CDR3 nucleotides: TGTGCCAGCAACCCAGCGGGCTTATACACAGATACGCAGTATTTT. Amino acids: CASNPAGLYTDTQYF.

This clone was counted a few times. The V and J genes are TRBV28 and TRBJ1-3; TRBD1 aligns across 9 bases. The J segment lost 4 bases and the V segment lost 4 bases, leaving 5 bases of the junction unmatched. Germline V gives CDR1 MDHEN, CDR2 SYDVKM. The CDR3 runs 15 residues. The chain's CDR3 is CASSSPGQGGNTIYF. DNA of the CDR3: TGTGCCAGCAGTTCTCCGGGACAGGGAGGAAACACCATATATTTT.

This clone was found a few times. The chain uses TRBV27 and TRBJ1-3, with D possibly TRBD1 on 5 matching bases. Germline loops: CDR1 MNHEY, CDR2 SMNVEV (reference sequence). This CDR3 contains 15 residues. V dropped 0 bases and J dropped 4 bases, with 10 bases sitting between them. As DNA, the CDR3 is TGTGCCAGCAGTTTATCGACGGGGCACGGAAACACCATATATTTT. This translates into CASSLSTGHGNTIYF.

This clone was seen a handful of times. This chain joins TRBV6-2 or TRBV6-3 and TRBJ1-1; D call uncertain. Trimming shortened V by 6 bases and J by 5 bases, and 22 bases separated the two germline ends. The CDR3 is 16 amino acids. CDR1 and CDR2 from the germline V gene are MNHEY and SVGEGT. The CDR3 nucleotides are TGTGCCAGCAGCCCAAGACGGACTCCGAACAAGACTGAAGCTTTCTTT. As protein: CASSPRRTPNKTEAFF.

The rearrangement links TRBV11-3 to TRBJ2-2, with 7 bases matching TRBD1. This CDR3 has 15 amino acids. CDR1 is SGHNT, CDR2 YENEEA, per germline. J was trimmed by 4 bases and V by 4 bases; bases with no gene match: 6. The CDR3 DNA reads TGTGCCAGCAGCTCGGGACGACAGGGCACCGGGGAGCTGTTTTTT. This sequence encodes CASSSGRQGTGELFF.

J is TRBJ2-3 and V is TRBV2; D remains ambiguous. The germline gives CDR1 SNHLY, CDR2 FYNNEI. There are 13 residues in the CDR3. Trimming removed 0 bases at V and 10 bases at J, with 11 bases between. The CDR3 sequence is CASSEADLSSQYF. In nucleotides, the CDR3 is TGTGCCAGCAGTGAAGCGGATTTAAGCTCGCAGTATTTT.

The J gene is TRBJ1-5, the V gene TRBV6-1; D gene ambiguous. Germline CDR1 and CDR2: MNHNS and SASEGT. The CDR3 contains 17 residues. V lost 1 base to trimming and J lost 0 bases, with 13 bases between them. CDR3 DNA sequence: TGTGCCAGCAGTGAAGACCCAGGAGCGTTTAGCAATCAGCCCCAGCATTTT. As protein: CASSEDPGAFSNQPQHF.

This clone came up many times. A single base separates this from a much larger clone, so it may be a read error. The gene calls are TRBV4-2 and TRBJ2-3; TRBD2 matches at 12 bases. The CDR3 covers 17 residues. The germline V gene has CDR1 LGHNA and CDR2 YNFKEQ. In DNA, the CDR3 is TGTGCCAGCAGCCTCGGACTAGCGGGGCCCCGCACAGGTACGCAGTATTTT. It encodes CASSLGLAGPRTGTQYF.

This clone occurred many times. Mismatch with germline at one junction end may stem from a read error. The J gene is TRBJ1-1, the V gene TRBV12-3 or TRBV12-4; 8 nucleotides align to TRBD1. The CDR3 sequence is 17 residues long. CDR3 in DNA: TGTGCCAGCAGTGAAACCGGACAGGGATTTGTGGTCACTGGAGCTTTCTTT. Translated: CASSETGQGFVVTGAFF.

This clone showed up many times. A much larger clone sits a single nucleotide away, making a read error possible. V gene TRBV5-1 combines with J gene TRBJ2-2, with a weak D call TRBD2 (7 bases). CDR1 is SGHRS and CDR2 is YFSETQ in the germline V gene. The CDR3 is made up of 16 amino acids. Here the CDR3 reads CASSPTGGTNTGELSF. Here the CDR3 DNA reads TGCGCCAGCAGCCCCACGGGGGGCACGAACACCGGGGAGCTGTCTTTT.

This clone was observed at least ten times. The chain uses TRBV15 and TRBJ2-3, with TRBD2 identical over 9 bases. Germline trimming cut 5 bases from V and 2 bases from J; bases unmatched to any gene: 8. Germline V CDR1 and CDR2: LNHNV, YYDKDF (reference sequence). The CDR3 is 16 amino acids. The CDR3 region is CATSRGAGGHTDTQYF. The CDR3 region has the DNA TGTGCCACCAGCCGTGGAGCGGGGGGTCACACAGATACGCAGTATTTT.

The chain joins TRBV7-2 to TRBJ2-1; 8 bases match TRBD2. This CDR3 is built from 15 residues. Per the germline V gene, CDR1 is SGHTA and CDR2 is FQGNSA. V gave up 5 bases and J gave up 8 bases; unmatched junction bases: 11. The CDR3 loop reads CASSPPGLEGHEQFF. The CDR3 DNA is TGTGCCAGCAGCCCGCCGGGACTAGAGGGGCATGAGCAGTTCTTC.

The chain joins TRBV11-2 to TRBJ2-5; TRBD1 might be the D (6 bases). CDR1 is SGHAT, CDR2 FQNNGV, per germline. The V end was cut by 6 bases, the J end by 3 bases, with 11 bases between. The CDR3 totals 13 residues. CDR3 bases: TGTGCCAGCAGTTTACAGGGCAAAGAGACCCAGTACTTC. As protein: CASSLQGKETQYF.

This clone showed up many times. V and J are TRBV28 and TRBJ1-1, with unresolved D. V dropped 6 bases and J dropped 0 bases, with 8 bases sitting between them. CDR1 is MDHEN and CDR2 is SYDVKM in the germline V gene. This CDR3 region has 13 residues. In DNA form, the CDR3 reads TGTGCCAGCAGCACGACATTGAACACTGAAGCTTTCTTT. Protein product: CASSTTLNTEAFF. The entire variable domain, with the rest obtained from reference TRBV28 and TRBJ1-1, is as follows: DVKVTQSSRYLVKRTGEKVFLECVQDMDHENMFWYRQDPGLGLRLIYFSYDVKMKEKGDIPEGYSVSREKKERFSLILESASTNQTSMYLCASSTTLNTEAFFGQGTRLTVV.

This clone was counted ten times or more. This rearrangement joins TRBV4-1 to TRBJ2-3, with D uncertain. In germline, CDR1 is MGHRA, CDR2 YSYEKL. CDR3 size: 15 residues. The V end was cut by 6 bases, the J end by 2 bases, with 15 bases between. CDR3 amino acids: CASSKIGGNTDTQYF. Written as DNA, the CDR3 is TGCGCCAGCAGTAAAATAGGTGGGAACACAGATACGCAGTATTTT.

This clone was counted only a few times. The J gene is TRBJ2-7, the V gene TRBV2; D is unresolved. Germline CDR1 reads SNHLY; CDR2 reads FYNNEI. CDR3 length equals 13 residues. Trimming removed 7 bases from V and 0 bases from J, with 10 bases in between. The CDR3 sequence is CASKIDVSYEQYF. CDR3 DNA: TGTGCCAGCAAAATAGACGTCTCCTACGAGCAGTACTTC.

The V gene is TRBV7-3, the J gene TRBJ2-1; 12 nucleotides align to TRBD1. Trimming cost V 1 base and J 6 bases; bases outside gene matches: 10. CDR1 and CDR2 from the germline V gene are SGHTA and FQGTGA. The CDR3 runs to 18 residues. The CDR3 DNA reads TGTGCCAGCAGCTTAATGGGGACAGGGGGCCGCGAAATCAATGAGCAGTTCTTC. Translating it yields CASSLMGTGGREINEQFF.

V is TRBV11-1 and J is TRBJ1-2, with 10 bases matching TRBD1. CDR3 length: 17 amino acids. Germline values: CDR1 SGHAT, CDR2 FQDESV (reference sequence). The V gene end was trimmed by 7 bases and the J gene end by 4 bases; junction bases not matched to a gene: 15. The CDR3 sequence is CASIPPGTGVLSYGYTF. The CDR3, as DNA: TGTGCCAGCATCCCCCCCGGGACAGGGGTCCTTTCCTATGGCTACACCTTC.

The J gene is TRBJ2-1, the V gene TRBV7-2, with D unresolved. Germline values: CDR1 SGHTA, CDR2 FQGNSA. With 1 base removed from V and 3 bases from J, the gap between germline ends came to 1 base. The CDR3 totals 12 residues. The CDR3 is CASSLVYNEQFF. The CDR3 DNA reads TGTGCCAGCAGCTTAGTCTACAATGAGCAGTTCTTC. Full variable domain (remainder filled in from reference TRBV7-2 and TRBJ2-1): GAGVSQSPSNKVTEKGKDVELRCDPISGHTALYWYRQSLGQGLEFLIYFQGNSAPDKSGLPSDRFSAERTGGSVSTLTIQRTQQEDSAVYLCASSLVYNEQFFGPGTRLTVL.

This clone counts as large. The V gene is TRBV5-8, the J gene TRBJ1-3; D remains ambiguous. Germline CDR1 is SGHTS and CDR2 is YDEGEE. Trimming removed 3 bases at V and 8 bases at J, with 9 bases between. There are 12 residues in the CDR3. The CDR3 region is CASSSYRDTIYF. The DNA for the CDR3 is TGTGCCAGCAGCTCCTACCGGGACACCATATATTTT.

Sample share makes this clone medium-sized. This chain connects TRBV2 to TRBJ2-3, with 11 bases that match TRBD2. Trimming took 3 bases from V and 2 from J; bases not matched to a gene: 1. Per germline, CDR1 SNHLY and CDR2 FYNNEI. The CDR3 consists of 15 residues. CDR3 region: CASSDSGRATDTQYF. The CDR3 nucleotides are TGTGCCAGCAGTGATAGCGGGAGGGCCACAGATACGCAGTATTTT.

On this clone itself: This may come from a read error, since a much larger clone is one base off. The chain combines TRBV15 with TRBJ1-5, with unresolved D. Germline V gene lookup returns CDR1 LNHNV and CDR2 YYDKDF (reference sequence). CDR3 length: 12 residues. The CDR3 sequence: CATSCENQSQHF. The DNA of the CDR3 is TGTGCCACCAGCTGCGAAAATCAGTCCCAGCATTTT.

This clone qualifies as medium-sized. This chain uses TRBV9 with TRBJ2-2, with 10 bases aligning to TRBD2. Germline V gene sequence: CDR1 SGDLS, CDR2 YYNGEE. Trimming took 1 base from V and 6 from J; bases not matched to a gene: 6. This CDR3 has 16 residues. DNA for the CDR3: TGTGCCAGCAGCGTATCTGCTAGCGGGGGCTCCGGGGAGCTGTTTTTT. Encoded protein: CASSVSASGGSGELFF. The variable domain in full, with the rest retrieved from reference TRBV9 and TRBJ2-2, is DSGVTQTPKHLITATGQRVTLRCSPRSGDLSVYWYQQSLDQGLQFLIQYYNGEERAKGNILERFSAQQFPDLHSELNLSSLELGDSALYFCASSVSASGGSGELFFGEGSRLTVL.

This clone was seen a few times. The chain uses TRBV6-1 and TRBJ2-3; a weak D match, TRBD1 (6 bases). Per the germline V gene, CDR1 is MNHNS and CDR2 is SASEGT. Trimming cost V 8 bases and J 0 bases, with 9 bases left between them. This CDR3 has 13 residues. The CDR3, as DNA: TGTGCCAGCCGGACAGCTAGCACAGATACGCAGTATTTT. It yields the protein CASRTASTDTQYF.